This T cell receptor beta chain is drawn from a study of T-cell memory formation after mild COVID-19. MiXCR, run by TCRdb on the 5' RACE reads, gives a single entry per CDR3 protein. In the table there are approximately 400,000 distinct CDR3 sequences, around 17% of which are singletons. V lost 8 bases and J lost 6, with 11 bases in between. The CDR3 is 11 amino acids. The source is a man between 18 and 35 years old who had mild COVID-19 (a few samples of this study predate the infection). Cell type and time point are not known. The genes are TRBV12-3 or TRBV12-4 and TRBJ2-7; TRBD2 is a possible D gene (5 bases). The sequenced material came from PBMCs or a T cell subset sorted from them (not recorded which). The CDR3 region is CASAARVEQYF. CDR3 nucleotides: TGTGCCAGCGCCGCGAGGGTCGAGCAGTACTTC.